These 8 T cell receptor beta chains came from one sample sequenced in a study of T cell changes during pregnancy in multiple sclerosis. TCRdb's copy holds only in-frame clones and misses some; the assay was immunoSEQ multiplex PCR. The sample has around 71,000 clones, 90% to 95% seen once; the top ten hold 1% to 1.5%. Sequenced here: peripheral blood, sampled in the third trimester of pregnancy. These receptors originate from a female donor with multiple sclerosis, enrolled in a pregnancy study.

In DNA, the CDR3 is TGCGCCAGCAGCTTACTAGCGGCCGACACAGATACGCAGTATTTT. Translating it yields CASSLLAADTDTQYF. The chain combines TRBV5-1 with TRBJ2-3, with TRBD2 identical over 8 bases. V shed 2 bases and J 2 bases; nucleotides not matched to a gene: 4. Germline loops: CDR1 SGHRS, CDR2 YFSETQ. The CDR3 has 15 amino acids.

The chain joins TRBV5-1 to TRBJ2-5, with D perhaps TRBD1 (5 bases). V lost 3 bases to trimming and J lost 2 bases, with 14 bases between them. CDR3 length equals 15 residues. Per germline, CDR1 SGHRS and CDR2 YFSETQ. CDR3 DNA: TGCGCCAGCAGCTCGGTTTTGACAGAACAAGAGACCCAGTACTTC. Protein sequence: CASSSVLTEQETQYF.

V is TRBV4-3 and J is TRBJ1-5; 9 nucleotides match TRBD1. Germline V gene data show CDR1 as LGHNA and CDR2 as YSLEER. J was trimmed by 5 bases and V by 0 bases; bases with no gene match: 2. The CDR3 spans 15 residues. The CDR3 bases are TGCGCCAGCAGCCAAGATGGGGACAGGGATCAGCCCCAGCATTTT. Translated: CASSQDGDRDQPQHF.

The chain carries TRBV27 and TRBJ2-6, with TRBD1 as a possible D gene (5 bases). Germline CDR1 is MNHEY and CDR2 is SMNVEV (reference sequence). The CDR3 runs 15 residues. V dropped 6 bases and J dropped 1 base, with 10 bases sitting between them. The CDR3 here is CASRDTASGANVLTF. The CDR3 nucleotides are TGTGCCAGCAGGGACACCGCATCTGGGGCCAACGTCCTGACTTTC.

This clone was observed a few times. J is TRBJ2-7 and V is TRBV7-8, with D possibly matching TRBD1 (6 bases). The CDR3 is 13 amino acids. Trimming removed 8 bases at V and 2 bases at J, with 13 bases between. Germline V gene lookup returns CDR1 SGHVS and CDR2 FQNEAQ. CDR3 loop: CASGRDTAYEQYF. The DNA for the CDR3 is TGTGCCAGCGGCCGGGACACCGCCTACGAGCAGTACTTC.

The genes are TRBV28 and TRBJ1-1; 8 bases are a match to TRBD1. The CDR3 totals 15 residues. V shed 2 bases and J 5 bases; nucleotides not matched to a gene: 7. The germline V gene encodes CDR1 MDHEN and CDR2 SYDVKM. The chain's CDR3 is CASSLDTGGGTEAFF. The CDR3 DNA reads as TGTGCCAGCAGTTTAGATACAGGGGGAGGAACTGAAGCTTTCTTT.

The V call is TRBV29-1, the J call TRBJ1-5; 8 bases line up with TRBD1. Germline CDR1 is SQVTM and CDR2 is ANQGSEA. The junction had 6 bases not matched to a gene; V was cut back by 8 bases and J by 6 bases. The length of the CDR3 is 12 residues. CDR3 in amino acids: CSTGQGGQPQHF. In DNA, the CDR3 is TGCAGCACCGGACAGGGAGGTCAGCCCCAGCATTTT.

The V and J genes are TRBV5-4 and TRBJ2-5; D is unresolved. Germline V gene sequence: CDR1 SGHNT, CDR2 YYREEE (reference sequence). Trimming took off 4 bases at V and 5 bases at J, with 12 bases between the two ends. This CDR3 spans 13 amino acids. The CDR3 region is CASSLVPAETQYF. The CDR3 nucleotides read TGTGCCAGCAGCCTAGTCCCGGCGGAGACCCAGTACTTC.